A single sample is the source of the 19 T cell receptor beta chains below, sequenced in a study of esophageal squamous cell carcinoma under preoperative chemotherapy. Time point indicated: after preoperative PTX-NDP chemotherapy. From the PCR reads, TCRdb called clonotypes with MiXCR, one entry per CDR3 protein. The table shows approximately 20,000 distinct CDR3 sequences, with 46% occurring only once. Collection of the sample occurred from a patient given preoperative chemotherapy. These receptors all stem from a human donor with esophageal squamous cell carcinoma. The donor label of this sample is uncertain.

This chain connects TRBV7-3 to TRBJ2-2; 7 bases align to TRBD1. Per germline, CDR1 SGHTA and CDR2 FQGTGA. CDR3 length equals 14 residues. V lost 4 bases, J lost 6 bases, and 5 bases stayed unmatched. The CDR3 sequence is CASSSLQGSGELFF. CDR3 nucleotide sequence: TGTGCCAGCAGCTCCTTACAGGGGTCCGGGGAGCTGTTTTTT. The whole variable domain, remainder taken from reference TRBV7-3 and TRBJ2-2, is GAGVSQTPSNKVTEKGKYVELRCDPISGHTALYWYRQSLGQGPEFLIYFQGTGAADDSGLPNDRFFAVRPEGSVSTLKIQRTERGDSAVYLCASSSLQGSGELFFGEGSRLTVL.

This clonotype showed up just a few times. The chain recombines TRBV18 with TRBJ2-2; possibly TRBD2 for D (6 bases). The germline V gene has CDR1 KGHSH and CDR2 LQKENI. The ends were cut back, 3 bases at V and 2 bases at J, with 16 bases in the middle. The CDR3 length is 17 residues. CDR3 sequence (DNA): TGTGCCAGCTCACCGCCGACCGGGACTCGCAACACCGGGGAGCTGTTTTTT. Protein: CASSPPTGTRNTGELFF.

This clonotype has only a few counts. A read error may produce the germline difference seen at one junction end. V and J are TRBV7-2 and TRBJ2-3, with 8 bases fitting TRBD2. Germline V gene lookup returns CDR1 SGHTA and CDR2 FQGNSA. The length of the CDR3 is 16 residues. Here the CDR3 DNA reads TGTGCCAGCAGGGGGCGCGGGGGGCGGGACCAAGATACCCAGTATTTT. The encoded protein is CASRGRGGRDQDTQYF.

Worth noting for this clonotype: Germline and junction disagree at one end, which may indicate a read error. This chain joins TRBV12-3 or TRBV12-4 and TRBJ2-2; D possibly corresponds to TRBD2 (8 bases). CDR3 length equals 15 residues. The DNA of the CDR3 is TGTGCCCGGAGTCCGGAGAGCGGGGGCACAGGGGAGCTGTATTTT. It encodes CARSPESGGTGELYF.

This sequence joins TRBV7-7 and TRBJ2-2; 7 bases agree with TRBD1. The J call could be wrong; TRBJ2-3 is a better fit for the DNA end. Germline CDR1 is SSHAT and CDR2 is FNYEAQ (reference sequence). The CDR3 is 14 amino acids. CDR3: CASRKDRSTGKQYF. In DNA form, the CDR3 reads TGTGCCAGCAGAAAGGACAGGAGCACCGGGAAGCAGTATTTT.

In this sample, this clonotype turned up a few times. The chain recombines TRBV7-8 with TRBJ2-5, with 7 bases identical to TRBD1. This CDR3 region has 15 residues. The ends lost 1 base at V and 2 bases at J; junction bases unmatched: 4. In germline, CDR1 is SGHVS, CDR2 FQNEAQ. The CDR3 region is CASSLEGAGQETQYF. The CDR3 region has the DNA TGTGCCAGCAGCTTAGAGGGGGCAGGGCAAGAGACCCAGTACTTC.

This sequence joins TRBV7-8 and TRBJ2-5; the match to TRBD1 covers 8 bases. The J call is uncertain, as TRBJ2-7 better fits the DNA end. Germline CDR1 reads SGHVS; CDR2 reads FQNEAQ. This CDR3 is built from 13 residues. This chain's CDR3 is CASSQLQGGEQYF. Written as DNA, the CDR3 is TGTGCCAGCAGCCAACTACAGGGGGGCGAGCAGTACTTC.

This chain connects TRBV30 to TRBJ2-5, with 9 bases matching TRBD1. The end of the DNA is better explained by TRBJ2-7, so the J call may be wrong. This CDR3 contains 14 residues. Germline CDR1 GTSNPN, CDR2 SVGIG (reference sequence). The CDR3 reads CAWSTGTGYYEQYF. The DNA of the CDR3 is TGTGCCTGGAGTACCGGGACAGGGTACTACGAGCAGTACTTC.

The J gene is TRBJ2-3, the V gene TRBV6-1; no reliable D call. This CDR3 comprises 14 residues. CDR1 is MNHNS and CDR2 is SASEGT in the germline V gene. V lost 4 bases and J 3 bases, leaving 11 bases between the germline ends. CDR3 loop: CASSGDTATDTQYF. Here the CDR3 DNA reads TGTGCCAGCAGTGGGGATACAGCGACAGATACGCAGTATTTT.

This clonotype was observed a handful of times. At one end, the junction sequence differs from germline, possibly due to a read error. The DNA of the CDR3 is TGTGCTAGCAGCTTCGCTGGGGAAGAGACCCAGTACTTC. Translating it yields CASSFAGEETQYF. The J gene is TRBJ2-5, the V gene TRBV7-7, with no clear D. Germline values: CDR1 SSHAT, CDR2 FNYEAQ (reference sequence). The CDR3 extends over 13 amino acids. Filled out from reference TRBV7-7 and TRBJ2-5, the complete variable domain reads GAGVSQSPRYKVTKRGQDVTLRCDPISSHATLYWYQQALGQGPEFLTYFNYEAQPDKSGLPSDRFSAERPEGSISTLTIQRTEQRDSAMYRCASSFAGEETQYFGPGTRLLVL.

The gene calls are TRBV27 and TRBJ1-6; TRBD1 might be the D (6 bases). Trimming removed 1 base from V and 9 bases from J, with 13 bases in between. Germline CDR1 and CDR2: MNHEY and SMNVEV (reference sequence). The CDR3 consists of 15 residues. The CDR3 nucleotides read TGTGCCAGCAGTTTATTACAGGGTCAGTTTTCACCCCTCCACTTT. Protein sequence: CASSLLQGQFSPLHF.

This clonotype was detected once. This rearrangement joins TRBV7-3 to TRBJ2-3; D not resolved. This CDR3 has 13 amino acids. The V gene's germline CDR1 is SGHTA and CDR2 FQGTGA. Trimming removed 5 bases at V and 0 bases at J, with 6 bases between. The CDR3 is CASSGNSTDTQYF. For the CDR3, the DNA is TGTGCCAGCAGCGGGAACAGCACAGATACGCAGTATTTT.

Comments on this clonotype: Lacking the conserved final phenylalanine or tryptophan, this CDR3 likely reflects a read error. V is TRBV7-2 and J is TRBJ2-5; unclear D gene. Germline CDR1 and CDR2: SGHTA and FQGNSA. The V and J ends lost 1 base and 1 base respectively, with 13 bases between them. CDR3 length equals 16 residues. The CDR3 reads CASSLGAGRIQETQYP. The CDR3 nucleotides read TGTGCCAGCAGCTTAGGGGCAGGACGGATCCAAGAGACCCAGTACCCC.

A note on this clonotype: No conserved phenylalanine or tryptophan is present at the end of the CDR3, so a read error is the likely explanation. It is unclear where the CDR3 begins or ends on the DNA, so no DNA is shown, and the CDR3 is as TCRdb lists it. CDR3 sequence reads: CASSSRTSGGATQHL. The rearrangement links TRBV7-2 to TRBJ2-5; the table's D gene call, TRBD2, was not cross checked with the DNA. A total of 15 residues make up the CDR3, ends included. Looked up from germline, CDR1 is SGHTA and CDR2 is FQGNSA.

As for this clonotype: Without the conserved terminal phenylalanine or tryptophan, this CDR3 likely stems from a read error. The V call is TRBV12-3 or TRBV12-4, the J call TRBJ2-5, with D possibly matching TRBD1 (7 bases). The J call could be wrong; TRBJ2-1 is a better fit for the DNA end. The CDR3 has 14 residues. DNA for the CDR3: TGTGCCAGTACAGGGGATCGGGAGCAAGCGACCCAGTTCTCG. Protein: CASTGDREQATQFS.

The rearrangement links TRBV7-8 to TRBJ2-5, with 8 bases lining up with TRBD2. The better agreement between TRBJ2-1 and the DNA end casts doubt on the J call. The CDR3 runs to 15 residues. Germline values: CDR1 SGHVS, CDR2 FQNEAQ. CDR3 loop: CASSLSVETGGVQFF. In nucleotides, the CDR3 is TGTGCCAGCAGCTTAAGCGTGGAAACGGGGGGGGTCCAGTTCTTC.

This clonotype was seen repeatedly, ten times or more. The chain joins TRBV10-3 to TRBJ2-1; D gene ambiguous. Germline values: CDR1 ENHRY, CDR2 SYGVKD. V dropped 3 bases and J dropped 4 bases, with 7 bases sitting between them. This CDR3 contains 13 residues. CDR3: CAISELTYNEQFF. The CDR3 DNA follows: TGTGCCATCAGTGAACTAACATACAATGAGCAGTTCTTC.

The rearrangement joins TRBV12-3 or TRBV12-4 to TRBJ2-5; 7 bases map to TRBD2. V lost 10 bases, J lost 0 bases, and 5 bases stayed unmatched. CDR3 length: 13 residues. CDR3 in amino acids: CATSLADQETQYF. The CDR3 region has the DNA TGTGCCACTTCCCTAGCGGACCAAGAGACCCAGTACTTC.

There are many counts of this clonotype. CDR3 sequence (DNA): TGTGCCAGCAGCTTAAAAAGACTAGCGGGAGTAGAGACCCAGTACTTC. It translates to CASSLKRLAGVETQYF. This chain uses TRBV7-8 with TRBJ2-5, with TRBD2 matching 12 bases. Germline V gene sequence: CDR1 SGHVS, CDR2 FQNEAQ. This CDR3 spans 16 amino acids. V shed 2 bases and J 4 bases; nucleotides not matched to a gene: 5.